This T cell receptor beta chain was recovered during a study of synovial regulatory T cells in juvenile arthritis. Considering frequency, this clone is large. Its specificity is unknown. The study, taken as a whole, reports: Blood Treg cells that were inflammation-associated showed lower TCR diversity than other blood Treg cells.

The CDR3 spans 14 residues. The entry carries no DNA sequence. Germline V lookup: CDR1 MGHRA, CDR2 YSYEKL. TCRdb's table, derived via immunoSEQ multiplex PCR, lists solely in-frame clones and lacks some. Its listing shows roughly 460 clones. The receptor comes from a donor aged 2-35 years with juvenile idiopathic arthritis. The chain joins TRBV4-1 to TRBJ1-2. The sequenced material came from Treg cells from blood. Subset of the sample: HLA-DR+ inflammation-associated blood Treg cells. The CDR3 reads CASSQPLGTGGYTF.